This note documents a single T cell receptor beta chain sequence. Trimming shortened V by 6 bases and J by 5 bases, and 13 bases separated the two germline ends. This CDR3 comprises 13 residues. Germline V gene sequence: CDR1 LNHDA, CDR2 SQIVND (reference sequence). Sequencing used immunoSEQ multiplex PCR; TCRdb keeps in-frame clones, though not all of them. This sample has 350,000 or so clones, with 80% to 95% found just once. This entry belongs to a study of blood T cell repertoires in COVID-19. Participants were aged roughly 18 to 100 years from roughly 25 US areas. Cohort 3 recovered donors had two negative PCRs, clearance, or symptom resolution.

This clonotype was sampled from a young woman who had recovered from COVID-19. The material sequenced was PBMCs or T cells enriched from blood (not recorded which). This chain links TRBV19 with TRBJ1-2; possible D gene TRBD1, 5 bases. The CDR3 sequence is CASSREYDYGYTF. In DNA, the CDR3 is TGTGCCAGTAGCAGGGAATACGATTATGGCTACACCTTC.